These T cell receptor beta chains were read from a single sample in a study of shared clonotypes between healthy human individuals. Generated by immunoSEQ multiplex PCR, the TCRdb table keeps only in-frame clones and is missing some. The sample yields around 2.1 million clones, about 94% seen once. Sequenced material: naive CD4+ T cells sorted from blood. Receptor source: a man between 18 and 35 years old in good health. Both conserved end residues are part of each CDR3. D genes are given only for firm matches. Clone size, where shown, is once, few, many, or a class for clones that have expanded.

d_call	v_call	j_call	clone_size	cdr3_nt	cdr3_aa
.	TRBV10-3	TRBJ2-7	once	TGTGCCATCAGTGAACGGGGGCACTACGAGCAGTACTTC	CAISERGHYEQYF
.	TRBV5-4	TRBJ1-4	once	TGTGCCAGCAGCTCAGGACCCGGGTTAGAAAAACTGTTTTTT	CASSSGPGLEKLFF
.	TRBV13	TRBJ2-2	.	TGTGCCAGCAGTCATTCACGGGGAAAAGGAACCGGGGAGCTGTTTTTT	CASSHSRGKGTGELFF
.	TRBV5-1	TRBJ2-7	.	TGCGCCAGCAGCTATGTCTGGGGCCCCTACGAACAGTACTTC	CASSYVWGPYEQYF
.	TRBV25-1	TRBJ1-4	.	TGTGCCAGCAGTCATTCCACATTGAGTAATGAAAAACTGTTTTTT	CASSHSTLSNEKLFF
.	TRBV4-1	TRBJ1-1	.	TGCGCCAGCAGCCAAGCCCCGGGCCACATGAACACTGAAGCTTTCTTT	CASSQAPGHMNTEAFF
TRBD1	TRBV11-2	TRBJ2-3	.	TGTGCCAGCAGGACCTACAGGGGGCGGGGCACAGATACGCAGTATTTT	CASRTYRGRGTDTQYF
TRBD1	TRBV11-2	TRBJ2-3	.	TGTGCCAGCAGCCCAGGGGGCCGCCGGGATACGCAGTATTTT	CASSPGGRRDTQYF
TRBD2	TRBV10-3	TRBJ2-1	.	TGTGCCATCAGTCCGTTTGTAGCGGGAGGGAGCGAGCAGTTCTTC	CAISPFVAGGSEQFF
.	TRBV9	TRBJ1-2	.	TGTGCCAGCAGCCCAAAGTATTGGGCAACTAACTATGGCTACACCTTC	CASSPKYWATNYGYTF
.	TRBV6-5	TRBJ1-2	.	TGTGCCAGCAGTTACGGGCAGGCGAACTATGGCTACACCTTC	CASSYGQANYGYTF
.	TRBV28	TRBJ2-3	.	TGTGCCAGCAGTGCAGGGTACCTCACAGATACGCAGTATTTT	CASSAGYLTDTQYF
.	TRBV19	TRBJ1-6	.	TGTGCCAGTAGTATAGCAGGGAGAAGTTCACCCCTCCACTTT	CASSIAGRSSPLHF
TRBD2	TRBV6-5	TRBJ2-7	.	TGTGCCAGCAGACGGGGACTAGCGGGTACGGAGGACTTC	CASRRGLAGTEDF
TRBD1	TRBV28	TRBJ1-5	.	TGTGCCAGCAGACATGACAGGGGACGAAATCAGCCCCAGCATTTT	CASRHDRGRNQPQHF
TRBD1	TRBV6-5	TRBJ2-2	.	TGTGCCAGCAGTTACTCGACCCAGGGGGTCGGGGAGCTGTTTTTT	CASSYSTQGVGELFF
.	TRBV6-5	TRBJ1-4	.	TGTGCCAGCAGTTACTCCTCCGGGCTTGATCTGTTTTTT	CASSYSSGLDLFF
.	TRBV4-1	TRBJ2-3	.	TGCGCCAGCAGCCTTTTGGGTCTTAGCACAGATACGCAGTATTTT	CASSLLGLSTDTQYF
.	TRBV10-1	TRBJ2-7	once	TGCGCCAGCAGTGAGTACTTAAGCCCCTACGAGCAGTACTTC	CASSEYLSPYEQYF
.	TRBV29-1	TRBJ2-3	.	TGCAGCGTTGAAACCTCTAGCACAGATACGCAGTATTTT	CSVETSSTDTQYF
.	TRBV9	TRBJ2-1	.	TGTGCCAGCAGCGTAGACGGAAACTCCTACAATGAGCAGTTCTTC	CASSVDGNSYNEQFF
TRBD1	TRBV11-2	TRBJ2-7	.	TGTGCCAGCAGCTTAGATATCGGACAGGGGGAATTCGAGCAGTACTTC	CASSLDIGQGEFEQYF
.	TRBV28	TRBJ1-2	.	TGTGCCAGCAGTTTAGAGGCAGGGAGACGCTATGGCTACACCTTC	CASSLEAGRRYGYTF
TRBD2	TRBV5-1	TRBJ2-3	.	TGCGCCAGCAGCTTGGGGGCTAGCGGTAGCACAGATACGCAGTATTTT	CASSLGASGSTDTQYF
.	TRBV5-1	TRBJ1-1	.	TGCGCCAGCTTGCATGAGGGGGGCACTGAAGCTTTCTTT	CASLHEGGTEAFF
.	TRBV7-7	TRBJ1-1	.	TGTGCTAGCAGCGCCTCCCCAGGGACTGAAGCTTTCTTT	CASSASPGTEAFF
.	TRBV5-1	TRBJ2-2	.	TGCGCCAGCAGTTCGGGACTTCACACCGGGGAGCTGTTTTTT	CASSSGLHTGELFF
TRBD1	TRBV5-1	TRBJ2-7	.	TGCGCCAGCAGCAACAGGGGTAGCGAGCAGTACTTC	CASSNRGSEQYF
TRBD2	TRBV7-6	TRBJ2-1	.	TGTGCCAGCAGCTTAGGCTCGGGGGGCTCCTACAATGAGCAGTTCTTC	CASSLGSGGSYNEQFF
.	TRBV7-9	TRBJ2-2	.	TGTGCCAGCAGTTTCGGGACGGGAATGACCGGGGAGCTGTTTTTT	CASSFGTGMTGELFF
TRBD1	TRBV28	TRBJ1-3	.	TGTGCCAGCAGTTTAGCCGGGACAGGGTACAACACCATATATTTT	CASSLAGTGYNTIYF
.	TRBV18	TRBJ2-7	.	TGTGCCAGCTCACCTGGGACAAATGGCGAGCAGTACTTC	CASSPGTNGEQYF
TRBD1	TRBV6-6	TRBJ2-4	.	TGTGCCAGCAGACTTCCCGGGGACAGGGTACCTCAGTACTTC	CASRLPGDRVPQYF
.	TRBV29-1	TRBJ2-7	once	TGCAGCGTTGAGGGGGGCAGGGGCGAGCAGTACTTC	CSVEGGRGEQYF
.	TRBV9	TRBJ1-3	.	TGTGCCAGCGGTACGCGTTGGGGAAACACCATATATTTT	CASGTRWGNTIYF
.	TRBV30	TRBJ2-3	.	TGTGCCTGGATGGGGCTAGCGACAGATACGCAGTATTTT	CAWMGLATDTQYF
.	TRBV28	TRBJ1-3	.	TGTGCCAGCAGTTTTTCAACAGGGTTGGGAAACACCATATATTTT	CASSFSTGLGNTIYF
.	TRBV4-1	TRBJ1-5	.	TGCGCCAGCAGCCATCCCAGGGGTAGAGACGTTGGTCAGCCCCAGCATTTT	CASSHPRGRDVGQPQHF
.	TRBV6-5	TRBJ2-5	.	TGTGCCAGCAGTCCCCAGGGGGGGTACCAAGAGACCCAGTACTTC	CASSPQGGYQETQYF
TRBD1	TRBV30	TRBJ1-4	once	TGTGCCTGGGAGGCCTACAGGGGGCGCGGGCTGTTTTTT	CAWEAYRGRGLFF
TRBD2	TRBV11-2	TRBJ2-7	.	TGTGCCAGCAGCTTAGTAGGGGGACTAGCTGTATACGAGCAGTACTTC	CASSLVGGLAVYEQYF
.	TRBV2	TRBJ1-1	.	TGTGCCAGCAAAAGTGAGCTGGCAGGGAACACTGAAGCTTTCTTT	CASKSELAGNTEAFF
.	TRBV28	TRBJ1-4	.	TGTGCCAGCAGTCTTCCAGGGGAAAAACTGTTTTTT	CASSLPGEKLFF
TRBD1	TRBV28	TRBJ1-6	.	TGTGCCAGCAGTTCGGGGGACAGGGGTTATTCACCCCTCCACTTT	CASSSGDRGYSPLHF
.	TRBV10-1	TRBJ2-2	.	TGCGCCAGCAGTGAGTCGCGGGGAGGGGAGCTGTTTTTT	CASSESRGGELFF
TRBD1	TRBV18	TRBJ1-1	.	TGTGCCAGCTCACCTGGGACAGGGGTGAACACTGAAGCTTTCTTT	CASSPGTGVNTEAFF
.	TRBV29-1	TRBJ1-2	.	TGCAGCGTTGAAGTAGGAGGAGGCTACACCTTC	CSVEVGGGYTF
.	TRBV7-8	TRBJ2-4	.	TGTGCCAGCAGCGAATCCAGGTTCGAAAGAAACATTCAGTACTTC	CASSESRFERNIQYF
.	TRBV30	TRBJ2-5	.	TGTGCCTGGAGTGTTAGTCCTAGCCGGGACCAGTACTTC	CAWSVSPSRDQYF
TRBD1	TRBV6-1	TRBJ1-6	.	TGTGCCAGCAGATCTCCGGGACAGCTTAATTCACCCCTCCACTTT	CASRSPGQLNSPLHF
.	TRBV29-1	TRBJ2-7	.	TGCAGCGTTGAAGATCGGGGACGGGGGTTCTACGAGCAGTACTTC	CSVEDRGRGFYEQYF
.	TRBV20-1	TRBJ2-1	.	TGCAGTGCTCAATACAATGAGCAGTTCTTC	CSAQYNEQFF